Following are 7 T cell receptor beta chains from one sample sequenced in a study of identical twins. TCRdb reprocessed the 5' RACE reads with MiXCR, giving one entry per CDR3 protein. The data contain around 680,000 distinct CDR3 sequences, over 8.5% of them seen just once; the ten biggest clones take up around 0.98%. These same records also appear under a second study, on yellow fever vaccine responses in identical twins.

The sequenced material came from PBMCs. The receptors come from a woman aged 18-29 years in good health.

The chain couples TRBV4-1 to TRBJ2-7; 9 nucleotides align to TRBD1. The CDR3 runs 15 residues. Unmatched junction bases numbered 5, after V lost 0 bases and J lost 5 bases. Germline V gene lookup returns CDR1 MGHRA and CDR2 YSYEKL. Here the CDR3 DNA reads TGCGCCAGCAGCCAAGAACAGGGGGCTGTCGACGAGCAGTACTTC. Amino acids: CASSQEQGAVDEQYF.

This clonotype turned up a few times. The chain couples TRBV19 to TRBJ2-1; weak D call: TRBD2 (5 bases). Germline V gene sequence: CDR1 LNHDA, CDR2 SQIVND (reference sequence). V was pared by 2 bases and J by 9 bases, with 14 bases between. The CDR3 has 14 amino acids. This CDR3 reads CASSILASSGEQFF. The DNA of the CDR3 is TGTGCCAGTAGTATACTAGCATCTTCGGGTGAGCAGTTCTTC. Full variable domain (remainder filled in from reference TRBV19 and TRBJ2-1): DGGITQSPKYLFRKEGQNVTLSCEQNLNHDAMYWYRQDPGQGLRLIYYSQIVNDFQKGDIAEGYSVSREKKESFPLTVTSAQKNPTAFYLCASSILASSGEQFFGPGTRLTVL.

This clonotype was found many times. The chain couples TRBV2 to TRBJ2-3; no reliable D call. The CDR3 covers 13 residues. V lost 4 bases and J lost 1, with 6 bases in between. From germline, CDR1 is SNHLY and CDR2 FYNNEI. CDR3 nucleotides: TGTGCCAGCAGTGGTCCGGGCACAGATACGCAGTATTTT. This translates into CASSGPGTDTQYF.

This clonotype was counted between two and nine times. The V call is TRBV30, the J call TRBJ1-6; D not resolved. CDR3 size: 9 residues. Germline V gene data show CDR1 as GTSNPN and CDR2 as SVGIG (reference sequence). V lost 5 bases, J lost 13 bases, and 6 bases lay in between. CDR3 bases: TGTGCCTGGGGCCCTCCCCTCCACTTT. This codes for CAWGPPLHF.

The sample holds a few counts of this clonotype. V and J are TRBV11-2 and TRBJ2-7; 10 bases match TRBD2. Looked up from germline, CDR1 is SGHAT and CDR2 is FQNNGV. Germline trimming cut 2 bases from V and 7 bases from J; bases unmatched to any gene: 26. CDR3 size: 21 residues. CDR3 coding DNA: TGTGCCAGCAGCTTATTAATCCGGTGGGGCTCCAGCGGGAGGGCCCTGGGGGAGCAGTACTTC. Protein product: CASSLLIRWGSSGRALGEQYF. Variable domain in full (rest from reference TRBV11-2 and TRBJ2-7): EAGVAQSPRYKIIEKRQSVAFWCNPISGHATLYWYQQILGQGPKLLIQFQNNGVVDDSQLPKDRFSAERLKGVDSTLKIQPAKLEDSAVYLCASSLLIRWGSSGRALGEQYFGPGTRLTVT.

The genes are TRBV27 and TRBJ2-3; the match to TRBD2 covers 9 bases. Germline V gene sequence: CDR1 MNHEY, CDR2 SMNVEV (reference sequence). Trimming at V came to 2 bases and at J to 0 bases, leaving 6 bases not matched to a gene. The CDR3 spans 17 residues. CDR3 in amino acids: CASSLLLAGVSTDTQYF. The CDR3 DNA reads as TGTGCCAGCAGTTTACTACTAGCGGGTGTTAGCACAGATACGCAGTATTTT.

This chain's CDR3 is CASSESRAVPGELFF. The CDR3, as DNA: TGTGCCAGCAGTGAATCCAGGGCGGTTCCCGGGGAGCTGTTTTTT. The chain couples TRBV6-4 to TRBJ2-2, with a tentative D call TRBD1 (5 bases). V lost 3 bases and J 6 bases, leaving 14 bases between the germline ends. The germline gives CDR1 MRHNA, CDR2 SNTAGT. This CDR3 region has 15 residues.